Below are 27 T cell receptor beta chains sequenced from a single sample in a study of blood T cell repertoires in COVID-19 (TCRdb year 2020). The library was generated by the immunoSEQ multiplex PCR assay. TCRdb obtained this table from immuneACCESS and retained in-frame rearrangements with V and J assigned. These tables miss some clones; where compared with another copy, unresolved V genes account for less than half of the shortfall, and the remainder is unexplained. The sample profile shows about 250,000 clones; around 83% of them were found once. The top ten constitute over 7.5% of the sample. The sequencing sample was made of peripheral blood. Every receptor here comes from a man older than 75 with acute or convalescent COVID-19.

The chain employs TRBV5-6 and TRBJ2-2; D ambiguous. CDR3 length: 14 amino acids. The ends were cut back, 3 bases at V and 4 bases at J, with 10 bases in the middle. Germline V gives CDR1 SGHDT, CDR2 YYEEEE. CDR3 amino acids: CASSSSRLTGELFF. In nucleotides, the CDR3 is TGTGCCAGCAGCTCGTCGCGACTCACCGGGGAGCTGTTTTTT.

The rearrangement links TRBV6-1 to TRBJ2-5, with 12 nucleotides matching TRBD2. The CDR3 spans 17 residues. J was trimmed by 7 bases and V by 2 bases; bases with no gene match: 11. Germline V gene data show CDR1 as MNHNS and CDR2 as SASEGT. The CDR3 region has the DNA TGTGCCAGCAGTGAAAGCGCTAGCGGGAGGGCCCAGGGGACCCAGTACTTC. Translation gives CASSESASGRAQGTQYF.

The V gene is TRBV18, the J gene TRBJ1-5; tentatively, D is TRBD1 (5 bases). This CDR3 region has 15 residues. Germline V CDR1 and CDR2: KGHSH, LQKENI. Trimming stripped 4 bases from V and 4 bases from J, with 14 bases between. CDR3 loop: CASSLSGLSNQPQHF. CDR3 DNA sequence: TGTGCCAGCTCACTCTCAGGGTTAAGTAATCAGCCCCAGCATTTT.

This rearrangement joins TRBV7-2 to TRBJ2-2; 7 nucleotides match TRBD1. Trimming cost V 5 bases and J 2 bases; bases outside gene matches: 5. The CDR3 covers 15 residues. Germline values: CDR1 SGHTA, CDR2 FQGNSA. The CDR3 spells CASSLRTGNTGELFF. In DNA form, the CDR3 reads TGTGCCAGCAGCCTGCGGACAGGAAACACCGGGGAGCTGTTTTTT. Supplemented by reference TRBV7-2 and TRBJ2-2, the full variable domain reads GAGVSQSPSNKVTEKGKDVELRCDPISGHTALYWYRQSLGQGLEFLIYFQGNSAPDKSGLPSDRFSAERTGGSVSTLTIQRTQQEDSAVYLCASSLRTGNTGELFFGEGSRLTVL.

This clone appeared a single time. The gene calls are TRBV24-1 and TRBJ1-1; D perhaps matches TRBD1 (6 bases). The germline V gene has CDR1 KGHDR and CDR2 SFDVKD. The CDR3 spans 11 residues. The ends were cut back, 9 bases at V and 7 bases at J, with 11 bases in the middle. CDR3 protein: CATSWGREAFF. The CDR3 coding sequence is TGTGCCACCTCCTGGGGGCGTGAAGCTTTCTTT.

J is TRBJ1-1 and V is TRBV28; D ambiguous. Germline CDR1 MDHEN, CDR2 SYDVKM. V lost 2 bases, J lost 1 base, and 8 bases lay in between. This CDR3 has 14 residues. The CDR3 protein is CASSLTVGNTEAFF. The CDR3 DNA reads TGTGCCAGCAGTTTAACGGTTGGGAACACTGAAGCTTTCTTT.

Regarding this clone: Distinct nucleotide sequences in the sample also encode this CDR3. J is TRBJ1-6 and V is TRBV28; D perhaps matches TRBD1 (5 bases). V was clipped by 3 bases and J by 2 bases, with 8 bases between them. This CDR3 is built from 15 residues. CDR1 and CDR2 (germline): MDHEN, SYDVKM. The CDR3, as DNA: TGTGCCAGCAGTTTGGGAGGGGCCTATAATTCACCCCTCCACTTT. This encodes CASSLGGAYNSPLHF.

The chain uses TRBV5-4 and TRBJ1-2, with a possible D match to TRBD1 (6 bases). The V gene lost 4 bases and the J gene lost 7 bases, with 14 bases spanning the gap. The CDR3 contains 13 residues. Looked up from germline, CDR1 is SGHNT and CDR2 is YYREEE (reference sequence). CDR3 nucleotides: TGTGCCAGCAGCCCCGAACAGGGAATTGGCTACACCTTC. It encodes CASSPEQGIGYTF. Supplemented by reference TRBV5-4 and TRBJ1-2, the full variable domain reads ETGVTQSPTHLIKTRGQQVTLRCSSQSGHNTVSWYQQALGQGPQFIFQYYREEENGRGNFPPRFSGLQFPNYSSELNVNALELDDSALYLCASSPEQGIGYTFGSGTRLTVV.

J is TRBJ2-7 and V is TRBV7-9; no clear D gene. Germline V lookup: CDR1 SEHNR, CDR2 FQNEAQ (reference sequence). V shed 0 bases and J shed 6 bases, with 9 bases lying between them. The CDR3 is 13 residues long. CDR3 in DNA: TGTGCCAGCAGCTTAGCGCAACAGACCGAGCAGTACTTC. This translates into CASSLAQQTEQYF.

The rearrangement joins TRBV5-1 to TRBJ1-6, with a possible D match to TRBD1 (5 bases). In germline, CDR1 is SGHRS, CDR2 YFSETQ. V was shortened by 0 bases and J by 8 bases, with 12 bases between the two germline ends. The CDR3 length is 15 residues. CDR3 DNA: TGCGCCAGCAGCTTGGTTGGGGGAGGGGATTCACCCCTCCACTTT. Translating it yields CASSLVGGGDSPLHF.

The chain has TRBV7-9 and TRBJ2-3; TRBD2 might be the D (6 bases). The CDR3 is 11 residues long. Between the trimmed V and J ends, which lost 5 bases and 7 bases, there was a span of 7 bases. The germline CDR1 and CDR2 sequences are SEHNR and FQNEAQ (reference sequence). The DNA of the CDR3 is TGTGCCAGCAGCCGGGAGTATACGCAGTATTTT. Protein product: CASSREYTQYF. The complete variable domain, with remaining parts taken from reference TRBV7-9 and TRBJ2-3, reads DTGVSQNPRHKITKRGQNVTFRCDPISEHNRLYWYRQTLGQGPEFLTYFQNEAQLEKSRLLSDRFSAERPKGSFSTLEIQRTEQGDSAMYLCASSREYTQYFGPGTRLTVL.

This chain uses TRBV5-1 with TRBJ1-6; tentatively, D is TRBD1 (5 bases). Germline CDR1 is SGHRS and CDR2 is YFSETQ. The CDR3 runs 17 residues. With 0 bases removed from V and 9 bases from J, the gap between germline ends came to 19 bases. The CDR3 DNA sequence: TGCGCCAGCAGCTTGGGCGGGACGGCGCGTGTCGGTTCACCCCTCCACTTT. Translation gives CASSLGGTARVGSPLHF.

V and J are TRBV6-5 and TRBJ2-6; D is possibly TRBD1 (5 bases). The CDR3 has 15 amino acids. The germline V gene has CDR1 MNHEY and CDR2 SVGAGI. Trimming cost V 6 bases and J 1 base, with 10 bases left between them. CDR3 nucleotide sequence: TGTGCCAGCAGAGCCCACAGGTCTGGGGCCAACGTCCTGACTTTC. It translates to CASRAHRSGANVLTF.

This chain joins TRBV7-9 and TRBJ2-5; 7 bases line up with TRBD1. Trimming took 6 bases from V and 5 from J; bases not matched to a gene: 3. This CDR3 spans 12 amino acids. Germline CDR1 SEHNR, CDR2 FQNEAQ (reference sequence). The CDR3 DNA follows: TGTGCCAGCAGACTACAGGGGGAGACCCAGTACTTC. Residues: CASRLQGETQYF.

The chain joins TRBV21-1 to TRBJ2-1; the table's TRBD2 call for D was not verified on the DNA. TRBV21-1 represents a pseudogene. CDR3 length: 13 amino acids. CDR3 sequence: CASSPREDNEQFF. In nucleotides, the CDR3 is TGTGCCAGCAGCCCCCGGGAGGACAATGAGCAGTTCTTC.

A few counts support this clone. The CDR3 spells CASSQDPRAGDIQYF. The CDR3, as DNA: TGTGCCAGCAGCCAAGATCCTCGGGCAGGGGACATTCAGTACTTC. The rearrangement joins TRBV3-1 (or the pseudogene TRBV3-2) to TRBJ2-4; possible D gene TRBD1, 6 bases. There are 15 residues in the CDR3. The germline CDR1 and CDR2 sequences are LGHDT and YNNKEL (reference sequence). Trimming pared 0 bases from V and 8 bases from J, leaving 14 bases between.

CDR3 DNA sequence: TGTGCCAGCTCACCACTTAGCCAAGAGACCCAGTACTTC. This gives the protein CASSPLSQETQYF. This chain links TRBV18 with TRBJ2-5, with D unclear. The ends were cut back, 1 base at V and 1 base at J, with 4 bases in the middle. The germline V gene encodes CDR1 KGHSH and CDR2 LQKENI. There are 13 residues in the CDR3.

The V call is TRBV6-5, the J call TRBJ2-7; 10 bases are a match to TRBD1. This CDR3 is 15 amino acids long. The ends lost 6 bases at V and 4 bases at J; junction bases unmatched: 9. Germline CDR1 reads MNHEY; CDR2 reads SVGAGI. The CDR3 loop reads CASRRTGGDLYEQYF. In DNA, the CDR3 is TGTGCCAGCAGACGGACAGGGGGGGACCTTTACGAGCAGTACTTC.

V is TRBV6-1 and J is TRBJ1-2; D is possibly TRBD1 (6 bases). The CDR3 has 15 residues. V lost 0 bases and J 7 bases, leaving 15 bases between the germline ends. Germline CDR1 reads MNHNS; CDR2 reads SASEGT. This chain's CDR3 is CASSEASRQGGGYTF. The CDR3 DNA reads as TGTGCCAGCAGTGAAGCTTCCCGACAAGGGGGTGGCTACACCTTC.

The chain links TRBV27 to TRBJ1-1, with D possibly TRBD1 on 5 matching bases. V dropped 4 bases and J dropped 0 bases, with 12 bases sitting between them. Germline V CDR1 and CDR2: MNHEY, SMNVEV (reference sequence). The CDR3 totals 15 residues. Written as DNA, the CDR3 is TGTGCCAGCAGTTCTTCTGACAGAATGAACACTGAAGCTTTCTTT. Protein: CASSSSDRMNTEAFF.

The genes are TRBV5-1 and TRBJ2-5; D remains ambiguous. CDR1 is SGHRS and CDR2 is YFSETQ in the germline V gene. The CDR3 contains 14 residues. V was trimmed by 7 bases and J by 2 bases, leaving 15 bases between them. DNA for the CDR3: TGCGCCAGCGCCCGGCAGGCAAAGCAAGAGACCCAGTACTTC. As protein: CASARQAKQETQYF.

The chain couples TRBV7-2 to TRBJ2-6; D might be TRBD1 (5 bases). This CDR3 is built from 17 residues. The V gene lost 0 bases and the J gene lost 2 bases, with 11 bases spanning the gap. The germline gives CDR1 SGHTA, CDR2 FQGNSA. The CDR3 protein is CASSLAGRAAGANVLTF. The CDR3 region has the DNA TGTGCCAGCAGCTTAGCAGGCAGGGCGGCTGGGGCCAACGTCCTGACTTTC.

The gene calls are TRBV5-1 and TRBJ1-3; 8 bases line up with TRBD1. After removal of 1 base from V and 2 bases from J, the junction contained 17 bases not matched to a gene. CDR3 length equals 20 residues. CDR1 and CDR2 (germline): SGHRS, YFSETQ. As DNA, the CDR3 is TGCGCCAGCAGCTTGATTTCGCCTACTGGGACAGGCCTCGCTGGAAACACCATATATTTT. Encoded protein: CASSLISPTGTGLAGNTIYF.

The chain couples TRBV18 to TRBJ1-1; D is unresolved. The CDR3 has 16 residues. Germline lookup yields CDR1 KGHSH and CDR2 LQKENI. The V and J ends lost 2 bases and 5 bases respectively, with 18 bases between them. The CDR3 coding sequence is TGTGCCAGCTCACCAATTGCGGGGTATCAAGGGACTGAAGCTTTCTTT. Translating it yields CASSPIAGYQGTEAFF.

The gene calls are TRBV28 and TRBJ2-7; 10 nucleotides match TRBD1. The CDR3 extends over 14 amino acids. CDR1 is MDHEN, CDR2 SYDVKM, per germline. Trimming removed 6 bases from V and 2 bases from J; junction bases left unmatched: 4. The CDR3 here is CASRGQGSTYEQYF. In nucleotides, the CDR3 is TGTGCCAGCAGGGGACAGGGGTCCACCTACGAGCAGTACTTC.

The J gene is TRBJ2-1, the V gene TRBV12-3 or TRBV12-4; 13 positions match TRBD2. The junction had 3 bases not matched to a gene; V was cut back by 6 bases and J by 10 bases. CDR3 length equals 13 residues. CDR3: CASRGLAGWEQFF. The CDR3 bases are TGTGCCAGCAGGGGACTAGCGGGGTGGGAGCAGTTCTTC.

The V call is TRBV24-1, the J call TRBJ1-1, with 7 bases that match TRBD1. The CDR3 consists of 14 residues. V shed 2 bases, J shed 6 bases, and the junction held 5 bases outside the gene matches. CDR1 is KGHDR, CDR2 SFDVKD, per germline. This CDR3 is CATSDSGGKAEAFF. The CDR3 DNA follows: TGTGCCACCAGTGATTCAGGGGGTAAGGCTGAAGCTTTCTTT.